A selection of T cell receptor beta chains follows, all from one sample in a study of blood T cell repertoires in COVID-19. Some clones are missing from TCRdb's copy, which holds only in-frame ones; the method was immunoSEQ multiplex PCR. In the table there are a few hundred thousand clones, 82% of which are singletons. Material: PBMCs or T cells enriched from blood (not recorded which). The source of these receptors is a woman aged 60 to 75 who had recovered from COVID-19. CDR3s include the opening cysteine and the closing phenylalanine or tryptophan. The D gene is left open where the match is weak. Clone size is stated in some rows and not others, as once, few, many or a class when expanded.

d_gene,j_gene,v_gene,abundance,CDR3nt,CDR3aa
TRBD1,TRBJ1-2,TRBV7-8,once,TGTGCCAGCAGCTTATCTACAGGGGTACGGGATGGCTACACCTTC,CASSLSTGVRDGYTF
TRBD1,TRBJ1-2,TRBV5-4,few,TGTGCCAGCAGCTCTGGAACAGGGGCTCGGGGCTACACCTTC,CASSSGTGARGYTF
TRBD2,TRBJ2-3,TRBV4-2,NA,TGTGCCAGCAGCCAAAAGCAGGGGATAGCGGGAGAGACAGATACGCAGTATTTT,CASSQKQGIAGETDTQYF
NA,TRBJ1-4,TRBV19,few,TGTGCCAGTAGTATTTCGGCCCGAATGGGCAAACTGTTTTTT,CASSISARMGKLFF
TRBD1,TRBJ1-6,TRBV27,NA,TGTGCCAGCAGTTTATCGAGCTGGGGGACAGGAGTCTCACCCCTCCACTTT,CASSLSSWGTGVSPLHF
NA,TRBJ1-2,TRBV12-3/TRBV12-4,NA,TGTGCCAGCAGTTTTTCAGGGGATCGCTACACCTTC,CASSFSGDRYTF
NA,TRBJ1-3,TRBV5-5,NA,TGTGCCAGCAGCTTTCAAAACACCATATATTTT,CASSFQNTIYF
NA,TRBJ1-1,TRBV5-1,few,TGCGCCAGCAGCCCTTTAGGGGGAATGAACACTGAAGCTTTCTTT,CASSPLGGMNTEAFF
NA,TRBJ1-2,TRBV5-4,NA,TGTGCCAGCAGCTTGAAAGGCCAGGTTAATGGCTACACCTTC,CASSLKGQVNGYTF
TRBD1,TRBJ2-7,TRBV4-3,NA,TGCGCCAGCAGCCCCTCTGGGACAGGGGGCACTTACGAGCAGTACTTC,CASSPSGTGGTYEQYF
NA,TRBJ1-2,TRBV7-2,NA,TGTGCCAGCAGCTTAAACACAGGGCTCTATGGCTACACCTTC,CASSLNTGLYGYTF
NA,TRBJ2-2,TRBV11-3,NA,TGTGCCAGCAGCTTTTCACAGGGAACCGGGGAGCTGTTTTTT,CASSFSQGTGELFF
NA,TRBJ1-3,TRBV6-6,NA,TGTGCCAGCAGTTCCCGGGACACCAGCTCTGGAAACACCATATATTTT,CASSSRDTSSGNTIYF
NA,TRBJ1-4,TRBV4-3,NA,TGCGCCAGCAGCCAAGATGGGCCGGGACTGCTTAATGAAAAACTGTTTTTT,CASSQDGPGLLNEKLFF
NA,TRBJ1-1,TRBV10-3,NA,TGTGCCATCAGGGAAGGTCGGGGGACGAACACTGAAGCTTTCTTT,CAIREGRGTNTEAFF
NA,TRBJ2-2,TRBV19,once,TGTGCCAGTAGTATGTCCAGAAACACCGGGGAGCTGTTTTTT,CASSMSRNTGELFF
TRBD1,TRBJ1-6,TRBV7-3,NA,TGTGCCAGCAGCTTAATTTCAGGGGGTAATTCACCCCTCCACTTT,CASSLISGGNSPLHF
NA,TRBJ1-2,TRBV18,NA,TGTGCCAGCACCGGTGGGACTTTCCGAGATCAGGGCTACACCTTC,CASTGGTFRDQGYTF
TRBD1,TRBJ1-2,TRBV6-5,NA,TGTGCCAGCAGCGGGACAGTCGGGAGCTATGGCTACACCTTC,CASSGTVGSYGYTF
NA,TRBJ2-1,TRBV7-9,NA,TGTGCCAGCAGCTCGGGCTTCCCCAGGGATGAGCAGTTCTTC,CASSSGFPRDEQFF
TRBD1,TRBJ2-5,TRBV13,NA,TGTGCCAGCAATGACAGGGGCATTGAGACCCAGTACTTC,CASNDRGIETQYF
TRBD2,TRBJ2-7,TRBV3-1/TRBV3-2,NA,TGTGCCAGCAGCCAAGACCAGCGGGGGGGCCTATCGGGCGAGCAGTACTTC,CASSQDQRGGLSGEQYF
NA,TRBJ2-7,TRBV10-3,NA,TGTGCCATCAGTGGAGAGTACGAGCAGTACTTC,CAISGEYEQYF
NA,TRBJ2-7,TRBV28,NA,TGTGCCAGCAGCTTCTCCGGACAGTCAACCTACGAGCAGTACTTC,CASSFSGQSTYEQYF
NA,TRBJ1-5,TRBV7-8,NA,TGTGCCAGCAGCGCCGGAGTTAGTCAGCCCCAGCATTTT,CASSAGVSQPQHF
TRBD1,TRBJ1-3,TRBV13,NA,TGTGCCAGCAGCACCCCTACAGGGGGGGGCTCTGGAAACACCATATATTTT,CASSTPTGGGSGNTIYF
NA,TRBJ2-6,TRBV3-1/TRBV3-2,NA,TGTGCCAGCAGCCTCCTCGGGGGACGGGGTGCTTCTGGGGCCAACGTCCTGACTTTC,CASSLLGGRGASGANVLTF
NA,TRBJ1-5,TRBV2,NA,TGTGCCAGCAGTGACTTCGAGACAGGCAGCAATCAGCCCCAGCATTTT,CASSDFETGSNQPQHF
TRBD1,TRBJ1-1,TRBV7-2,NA,TGTGCCAGCAGCCCACAGGGGCGGCGGACTGAAGCTTTCTTT,CASSPQGRRTEAFF
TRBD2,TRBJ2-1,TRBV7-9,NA,TGTGCCAGCAGCTTCAGCGGGGGTTTGGATGAGCAGTTCTTC,CASSFSGGLDEQFF
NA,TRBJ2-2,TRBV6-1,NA,TGTGCCAGCAGTGAAACCGGGGGAACCGGGGAGCTGTTTTTT,CASSETGGTGELFF